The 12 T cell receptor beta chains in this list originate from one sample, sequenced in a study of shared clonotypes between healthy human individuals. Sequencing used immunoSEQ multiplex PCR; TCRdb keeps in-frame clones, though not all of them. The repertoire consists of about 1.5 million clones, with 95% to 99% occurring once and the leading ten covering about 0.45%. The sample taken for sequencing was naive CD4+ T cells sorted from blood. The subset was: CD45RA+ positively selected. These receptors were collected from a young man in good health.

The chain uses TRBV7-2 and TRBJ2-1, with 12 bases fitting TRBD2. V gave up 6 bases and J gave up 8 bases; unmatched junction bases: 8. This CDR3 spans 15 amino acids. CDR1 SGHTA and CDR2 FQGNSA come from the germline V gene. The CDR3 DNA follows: TGTGCCAGCAGATCCGGACTAGCGGGAAGGGATGAGCAGTTCTTC. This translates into CASRSGLAGRDEQFF.

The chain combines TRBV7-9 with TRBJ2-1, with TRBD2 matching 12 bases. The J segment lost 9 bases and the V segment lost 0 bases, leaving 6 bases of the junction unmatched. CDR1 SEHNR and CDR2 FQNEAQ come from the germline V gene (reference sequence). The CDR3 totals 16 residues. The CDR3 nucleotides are TGTGCCAGCAGCTTAGCGCTAGCGGGAGGGCCCGGTGAGCAGTTCTTC. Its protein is CASSLALAGGPGEQFF. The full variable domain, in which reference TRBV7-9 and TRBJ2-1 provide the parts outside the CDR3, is DTGVSQNPRHKITKRGQNVTFRCDPISEHNRLYWYRQTLGQGPEFLTYFQNEAQLEKSRLLSDRFSAERPKGSFSTLEIQRTEQGDSAMYLCASSLALAGGPGEQFFGPGTRLTVL.

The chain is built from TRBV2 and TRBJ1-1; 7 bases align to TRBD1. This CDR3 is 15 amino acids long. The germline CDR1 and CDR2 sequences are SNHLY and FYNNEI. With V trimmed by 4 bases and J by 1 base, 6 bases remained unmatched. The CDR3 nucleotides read TGTGCCAGCAGTGTCGAGACAGGGTGGAACACTGAAGCTTTCTTT. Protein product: CASSVETGWNTEAFF.

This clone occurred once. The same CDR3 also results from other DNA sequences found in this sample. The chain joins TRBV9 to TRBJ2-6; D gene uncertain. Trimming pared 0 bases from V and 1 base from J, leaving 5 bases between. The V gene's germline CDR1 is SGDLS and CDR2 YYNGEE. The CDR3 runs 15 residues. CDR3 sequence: CASSVVASGANVLTF. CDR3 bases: TGTGCCAGCAGCGTAGTCGCGTCTGGGGCCAACGTCCTGACTTTC.

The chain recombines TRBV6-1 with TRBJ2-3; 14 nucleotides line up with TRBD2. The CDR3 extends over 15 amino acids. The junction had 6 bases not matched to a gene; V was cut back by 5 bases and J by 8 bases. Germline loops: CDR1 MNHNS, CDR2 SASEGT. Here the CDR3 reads CASSPTSGRAATQYF. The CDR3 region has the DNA TGTGCCAGCAGTCCGACTAGCGGGAGGGCCGCTACGCAGTATTTT.

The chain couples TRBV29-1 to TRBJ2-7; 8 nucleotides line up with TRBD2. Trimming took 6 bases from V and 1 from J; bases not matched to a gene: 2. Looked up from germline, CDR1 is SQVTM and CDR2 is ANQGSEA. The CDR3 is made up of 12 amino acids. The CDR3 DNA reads TGCAGCGTCGCTAGCGGGTCCTACGAGCAGTACTTC. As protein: CSVASGSYEQYF.

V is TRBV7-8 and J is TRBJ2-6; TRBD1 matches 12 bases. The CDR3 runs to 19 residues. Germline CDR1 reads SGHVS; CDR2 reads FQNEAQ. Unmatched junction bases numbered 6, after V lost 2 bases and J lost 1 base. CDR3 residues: CASSLRDRGLGSGANVLTF. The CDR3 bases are TGTGCCAGCAGCTTACGGGACAGGGGGCTAGGGTCTGGGGCCAACGTCCTGACTTTC.

The CDR3 sequence is CASSLTTGGRGNQPQHF. In DNA, the CDR3 is TGTGCCAGCTCACTAACAACAGGGGGCAGGGGCAATCAGCCCCAGCATTTT. The chain uses TRBV18 and TRBJ1-5; 9 bases agree with TRBD1. V lost 4 bases and J lost 2; bases outside the gene matches: 9. The CDR3 has 17 residues. Germline V lookup: CDR1 KGHSH, CDR2 LQKENI.

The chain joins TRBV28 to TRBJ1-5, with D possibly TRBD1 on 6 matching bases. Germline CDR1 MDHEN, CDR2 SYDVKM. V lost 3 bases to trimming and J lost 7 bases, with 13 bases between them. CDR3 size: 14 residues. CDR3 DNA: TGTGCCAGCAGTTTGGCCCGACAGGTCCAGCCCCAGCATTTT. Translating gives CASSLARQVQPQHF.

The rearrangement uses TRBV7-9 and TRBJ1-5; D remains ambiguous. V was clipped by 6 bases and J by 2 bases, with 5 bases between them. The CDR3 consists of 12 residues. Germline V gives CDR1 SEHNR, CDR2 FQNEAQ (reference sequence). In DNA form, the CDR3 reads TGTGCCAGCAGGGAGGGCAATCAGCCCCAGCATTTT. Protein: CASREGNQPQHF.

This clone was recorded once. CDR3 amino acids: CASSFARDFPRIPSYYEQYF. The CDR3 DNA reads as TGTGCCAGCAGCTTTGCCAGGGACTTCCCTCGAATTCCCTCGTATTACGAGCAGTACTTC. This chain joins TRBV27 and TRBJ2-7; TRBD2 might be the D (6 bases). The germline gives CDR1 MNHEY, CDR2 SMNVEV (reference sequence). CDR3 size: 20 residues. Trimming cost V 6 bases and J 4 bases, with 34 bases left between them.

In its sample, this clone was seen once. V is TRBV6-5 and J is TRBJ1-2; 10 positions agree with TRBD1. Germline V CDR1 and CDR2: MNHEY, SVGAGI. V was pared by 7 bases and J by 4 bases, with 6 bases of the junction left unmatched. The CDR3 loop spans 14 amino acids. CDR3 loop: CASNPGQGLYGYTF. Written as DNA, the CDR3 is TGTGCCAGCAATCCGGGACAGGGGCTCTATGGCTACACCTTC.